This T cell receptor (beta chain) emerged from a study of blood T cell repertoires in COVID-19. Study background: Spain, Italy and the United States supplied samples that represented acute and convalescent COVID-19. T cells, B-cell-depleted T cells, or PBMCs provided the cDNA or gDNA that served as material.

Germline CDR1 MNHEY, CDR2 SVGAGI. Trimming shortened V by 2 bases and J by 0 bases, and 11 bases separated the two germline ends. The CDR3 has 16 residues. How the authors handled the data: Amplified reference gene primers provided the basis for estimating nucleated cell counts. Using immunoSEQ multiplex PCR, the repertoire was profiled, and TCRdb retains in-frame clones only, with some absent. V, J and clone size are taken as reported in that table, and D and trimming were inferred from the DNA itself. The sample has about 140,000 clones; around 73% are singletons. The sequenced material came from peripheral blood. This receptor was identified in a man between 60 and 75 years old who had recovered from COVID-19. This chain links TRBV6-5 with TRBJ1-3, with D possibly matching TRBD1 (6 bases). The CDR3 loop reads CASSYGTTSSGNTIYF. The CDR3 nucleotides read TGTGCCAGCAGTTACGGGACAACGAGCTCTGGAAACACCATATATTTT.